Detailed here is one T cell receptor beta chain. Between the trimmed V and J ends, which lost 8 bases and 3 bases, there was a span of 23 bases. Germline V gives CDR1 SNHLY, CDR2 FYNNEI. This CDR3 contains 16 residues. The record originates from a study of cytomegalovirus exposure and HLA in healthy donors. PCR employed 60 Vbeta and 13 Jbeta primers. Profiling relied on immunoSEQ multiplex PCR, and the TCRdb table lists in-frame clones only, not all of them. In the table there are approximately 75,000 clones, around 81% of which are singletons. The TCR comes from a male donor in good health and CMV-seronegative. The J gene is TRBJ2-7, the V gene TRBV2; weak D call: TRBD2 (5 bases). Sequencing input: PBMCs. For the CDR3, the DNA is TGTGCCAGCTACTCCTGGGGTAGCGATTTACTCTACGAGCAGTACTTC. Translating gives CASYSWGSDLLYEQYF.